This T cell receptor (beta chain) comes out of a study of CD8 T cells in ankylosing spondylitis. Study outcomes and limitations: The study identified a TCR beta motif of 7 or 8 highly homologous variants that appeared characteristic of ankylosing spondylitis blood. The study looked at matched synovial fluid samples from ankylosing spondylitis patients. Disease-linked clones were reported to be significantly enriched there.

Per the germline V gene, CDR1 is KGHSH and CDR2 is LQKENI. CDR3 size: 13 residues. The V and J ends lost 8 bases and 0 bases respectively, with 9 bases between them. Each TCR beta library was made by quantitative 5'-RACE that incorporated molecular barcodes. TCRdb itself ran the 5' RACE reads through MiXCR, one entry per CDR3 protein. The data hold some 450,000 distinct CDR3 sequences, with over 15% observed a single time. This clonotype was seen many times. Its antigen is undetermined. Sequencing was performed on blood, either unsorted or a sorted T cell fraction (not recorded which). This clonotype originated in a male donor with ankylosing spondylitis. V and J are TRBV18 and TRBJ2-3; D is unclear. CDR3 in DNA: TGTGCCAGCAGCCCCCTCAGCACAGATACGCAGTATTTT. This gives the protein CASSPLSTDTQYF.